These 30 T cell receptor beta chains share one sample of origin, sequenced in a study of T cells after posttransplantation cyclophosphamide. TCRdb keeps only in-frame clones here, not all; method: immunoSEQ multiplex PCR. The sample has roughly 70,000 clones, about 93% seen once. The sample taken for sequencing was PBMCs. The receptors derive from a woman under 40 in good health and a related stem cell transplant donor.

The gene calls are TRBV6-6 and TRBJ1-1, with no clear D. V lost 0 bases to trimming and J lost 0 bases, with 5 bases between them. There are 14 residues in the CDR3. The germline CDR1 and CDR2 sequences are MNHNY and SVGAGI (reference sequence). CDR3 region: CASSYSVLNTEAFF. For the CDR3, the DNA is TGTGCCAGCAGTTACTCGGTACTGAACACTGAAGCTTTCTTT.

This chain joins TRBV7-9 and TRBJ1-2; D is possibly TRBD1 (6 bases). The ends were cut back, 5 bases at V and 5 bases at J, with 15 bases in the middle. The CDR3 is 14 residues long. In germline, CDR1 is SEHNR, CDR2 FQNEAQ (reference sequence). The CDR3 loop is CASSLTGIPYGYTF. Here the CDR3 DNA reads TGTGCCAGCAGCCTAACAGGGATTCCTTATGGCTACACCTTC.

This chain joins TRBV5-1 and TRBJ2-3, with D possibly called TRBD1 or TRBD2 (6 bases each). The CDR3 contains 14 residues. V was cut by 1 base and J by 3 bases, with 9 bases left in between. In germline, CDR1 is SGHRS, CDR2 YFSETQ. CDR3 residues: CASSLTGRTDTQYF. The CDR3 bases are TGCGCCAGCAGCTTGACAGGGAGGACAGATACGCAGTATTTT.

The CDR3: CASSLVLSGTGKYEQYF. The CDR3 nucleotides read TGTGCCAGCAGCTTAGTCCTTAGCGGGACAGGGAAATACGAGCAGTACTTC. V and J are TRBV11-2 and TRBJ2-7; TRBD1 is a possible D gene (9 bases). The CDR3 runs to 17 residues. CDR1 is SGHAT and CDR2 is FQNNGV in the germline V gene. The V end was cut by 1 base, the J end by 4 bases, with 20 bases between.

The V call is TRBV5-1, the J call TRBJ2-5; D is undetermined. From germline, CDR1 is SGHRS and CDR2 YFSETQ. This CDR3 is 14 amino acids long. Trimming removed 0 bases from V and 5 bases from J, with 11 bases in between. The CDR3 spells CASSLVARRETQYF. The DNA of the CDR3 is TGCGCCAGCAGCTTGGTGGCTAGAAGGGAGACCCAGTACTTC.

The rearrangement uses TRBV7-9 and TRBJ2-7, with 8 bases that match TRBD1. The CDR3 sequence is 15 residues long. From germline, CDR1 is SEHNR and CDR2 FQNEAQ (reference sequence). V was pared by 1 base and J by 2 bases, with 4 bases of the junction left unmatched. CDR3 in DNA: TGTGCCAGCAGCTTAGGGGGGACAGGACCCTACGAGCAGTACTTC. Its protein product is CASSLGGTGPYEQYF.

The rearrangement joins TRBV4-3 to TRBJ1-1; D is uncertain. Germline V gene data show CDR1 as LGHNA and CDR2 as YSLEER. Trimming pared 1 base from V and 0 bases from J, leaving 9 bases between. The CDR3 covers 15 residues. The CDR3: CASSQVSGLNTEAFF. The CDR3 bases are TGCGCCAGCAGCCAAGTATCGGGCTTGAACACTGAAGCTTTCTTT.

The chain has TRBV9 and TRBJ2-7; D ambiguous. Germline V gives CDR1 SGDLS, CDR2 YYNGEE. The V end was cut by 3 bases, the J end by 6 bases, with 13 bases between. The CDR3 contains 13 residues. CDR3 loop: CASSANFGVEQYF. The CDR3 DNA reads TGTGCCAGCAGCGCCAATTTTGGGGTCGAGCAGTACTTC.

V usage is TRBV10-3 and J usage is TRBJ2-1; D possibly uses TRBD1 or TRBD2 (5 bases each). CDR1 is ENHRY and CDR2 is SYGVKD in the germline V gene. Trimming left V 10 bases short and J 8 bases short, with 15 bases between. The CDR3 has 12 amino acids. CDR3 in DNA: TGTGCCAGCCGGGACCTCCGGGATGAGCAGTTCTTC. Protein product: CASRDLRDEQFF.

The rearrangement links TRBV28 to TRBJ2-3; possibly TRBD2 for D (5 bases). The V gene lost 3 bases and the J gene lost 0 bases, with 10 bases spanning the gap. The CDR3 runs 15 residues. Germline CDR1 reads MDHEN; CDR2 reads SYDVKM. The DNA of the CDR3 is TGTGCCAGCAGTTTTTCGGGGTTTAGCACAGATACGCAGTATTTT. Its translation is CASSFSGFSTDTQYF.

The V gene is TRBV11-3, the J gene TRBJ1-6; 10 bases agree with TRBD1. The CDR3 length is 15 residues. V lost 5 bases to trimming and J lost 5 bases; unmatched junction nucleotides: 3. In germline, CDR1 is SGHNT, CDR2 YENEEA. The CDR3 region has the DNA TGTGCCAGCAGCCTCGGACAGGGGGATAATTCACCCCTCCACTTT. Its protein is CASSLGQGDNSPLHF. The full variable domain, with the rest looked up from reference TRBV11-3 and TRBJ1-6, is EAGVVQSPRYKIIEKKQPVAFWCNPISGHNTLYWYLQNLGQGPELLIRYENEEAVDDSQLPKDRFSAERLKGVDSTLKIQPAELGDSAVYLCASSLGQGDNSPLHFGNGTRLTVT.

The chain employs TRBV5-1 and TRBJ1-1, with D unclear. The CDR3 has 13 residues. Germline values: CDR1 SGHRS, CDR2 YFSETQ. V lost 5 bases, J lost 1 base, and 9 bases lay in between. CDR3 amino acids: CASRRDGNTEAFF. CDR3 DNA: TGCGCCAGCAGGAGGGATGGGAACACTGAAGCTTTCTTT.

The J gene is TRBJ1-5, the V gene TRBV4-3, with D unresolved. This CDR3 contains 15 residues. Trimming took off 0 bases at V and 5 bases at J, with 11 bases between the two ends. Germline V gene data show CDR1 as LGHNA and CDR2 as YSLEER. Here the CDR3 DNA reads TGCGCCAGCAGCCAAGATGCGGGTAAAGATCAGCCCCAGCATTTT. Translating gives CASSQDAGKDQPQHF.

J is TRBJ2-7 and V is TRBV18, with a tentative D call TRBD1 (6 bases). The V gene lost 3 bases and the J gene lost 5 bases, with 11 bases spanning the gap. CDR3 size: 13 residues. CDR1 KGHSH and CDR2 LQKENI come from the germline V gene. Here the CDR3 reads CASSPNRANEQYF. The CDR3 DNA reads as TGTGCCAGCTCACCCAACAGGGCCAACGAGCAGTACTTC.

The V call is TRBV7-8, the J call TRBJ1-1, with 11 positions matching TRBD1. Germline V lookup: CDR1 SGHVS, CDR2 FQNEAQ. V trimming: 3 bases; J trimming: 10 bases; junction bases outside the gene matches: 4. The CDR3 length is 13 residues. This CDR3 reads CASSFGQGAGAFF. As DNA, the CDR3 is TGTGCCAGCAGCTTTGGACAGGGGGCGGGAGCTTTCTTT.

This chain joins TRBV27 and TRBJ2-3; D perhaps matches TRBD1 (5 bases). With 3 bases removed from V and 0 bases from J, the gap between germline ends came to 10 bases. The CDR3 sequence is 15 residues long. CDR1 MNHEY and CDR2 SMNVEV come from the germline V gene (reference sequence). CDR3 sequence reads: CASSFSRASTDTQYF. The DNA for the CDR3 is TGTGCCAGCAGTTTTAGCAGGGCCAGCACAGATACGCAGTATTTT.

This clone has just one count. The chain combines TRBV12-5 with TRBJ2-7, with a tentative D call TRBD1 (6 bases). The CDR3 runs 13 residues. Germline V gene sequence: CDR1 LGHNT, CDR2 FRNRAP. Trimming shortened V by 8 bases and J by 4 bases, and 15 bases separated the two germline ends. This CDR3 reads CASTGNPPYEQYF. CDR3 nucleotide sequence: TGTGCTAGTACAGGGAATCCCCCTTACGAGCAGTACTTC.

The J gene is TRBJ2-5, the V gene TRBV10-3; 9 bases agree with TRBD1. J lost 1 base, V lost 3 bases, and 9 bases had no gene match. The CDR3 is made up of 17 amino acids. CDR1 is ENHRY and CDR2 is SYGVKD in the germline V gene. CDR3 coding DNA: TGTGCCATCAGTGACCCGGTGGGACAGGGCCTCCAAGAGACCCAGTACTTC. Translation gives CAISDPVGQGLQETQYF.

The chain recombines TRBV7-9 with TRBJ2-3; either TRBD1 or TRBD2 may supply D (5 bases each). The CDR3 extends over 15 amino acids. Looked up from germline, CDR1 is SEHNR and CDR2 is FQNEAQ (reference sequence). V lost 3 bases and J 2 bases, leaving 12 bases between the germline ends. The CDR3 here is CASSFGTVITDTQYF. CDR3 nucleotides: TGTGCCAGCAGCTTCGGGACGGTAATCACAGATACGCAGTATTTT.

The rearrangement links TRBV19 to TRBJ2-7; maybe TRBD1 (6 bases). Trimming left V 5 bases short and J 2 bases short, with 16 bases between. Germline values: CDR1 LNHDA, CDR2 SQIVND (reference sequence). The CDR3 spans 15 residues. This chain's CDR3 is CASSPLPGHTYEQYF. In DNA, the CDR3 is TGTGCCAGTAGTCCACTCCCGGGACACACCTACGAGCAGTACTTC.

This chain joins TRBV7-8 and TRBJ2-1, with D hard to call. Germline V gene data show CDR1 as SGHVS and CDR2 as FQNEAQ. V lost 2 bases and J 6 bases, leaving 11 bases between the germline ends. The CDR3 has 14 residues. In DNA form, the CDR3 reads TGTGCCAGCAGCTTAAGAAGCCCGGGCAATGAGCAGTTCTTC. As protein: CASSLRSPGNEQFF.

This chain connects TRBV9 to TRBJ1-1; 8 bases match TRBD1. The V and J ends lost 4 bases and 3 bases, in that order; junction bases with no gene match: 5. The germline V gene has CDR1 SGDLS and CDR2 YYNGEE. The CDR3 covers 14 residues. In DNA, the CDR3 is TGTGCCAGCAGCCCCCCGACAGGGGACACTGAAGCTTTCTTT. This translates into CASSPPTGDTEAFF.

The V gene is TRBV15, the J gene TRBJ1-3, with D possibly matching TRBD1 (6 bases). The CDR3 consists of 16 residues. V lost 4 bases and J 3 bases, leaving 16 bases between the germline ends. Germline CDR1 is LNHNV and CDR2 is YYDKDF (reference sequence). The CDR3 here is CATSNLGKGGGNTIYF. The CDR3 DNA reads as TGTGCCACCAGCAACCTGGGGAAAGGGGGTGGAAACACCATATATTTT.

The chain combines TRBV4-2 with TRBJ1-5; TRBD1 is a possible D gene (6 bases). Trimming cost V 4 bases and J 4 bases, with 14 bases left between them. This CDR3 comprises 15 residues. Looked up from germline, CDR1 is LGHNA and CDR2 is YNFKEQ. The CDR3 protein is CASSPDGQQNQPQHF. In nucleotides, the CDR3 is TGTGCCAGCAGCCCCGATGGACAGCAAAATCAGCCCCAGCATTTT.

This chain joins TRBV30 and TRBJ2-7; D could derive from TRBD1 or TRBD2 (7 bases each). The CDR3 runs to 15 residues. The germline CDR1 and CDR2 sequences are GTSNPN and SVGIG (reference sequence). With 1 base removed from V and 1 base from J, the gap between germline ends came to 14 bases. The chain's CDR3 is CAWSGDRLASYEQYF. The CDR3 nucleotides are TGTGCCTGGAGTGGGGACAGACTAGCTTCCTACGAGCAGTACTTC.

The chain recombines TRBV4-3 with TRBJ1-1; D is uncertain. V was cut by 0 bases and J by 1 base, with 3 bases left in between. The CDR3 is 13 residues long. The V gene's germline CDR1 is LGHNA and CDR2 YSLEER. The CDR3 DNA sequence: TGCGCCAGCAGCCAAGATGGGAACACTGAAGCTTTCTTT. Translating it yields CASSQDGNTEAFF.

The chain links TRBV10-1 to TRBJ2-3, with TRBD2 matching over 10 bases. The J segment lost 6 bases and the V segment lost 3 bases, leaving 6 bases of the junction unmatched. The CDR3 runs 15 residues. CDR1 and CDR2 from the germline V gene are WNHNN and SYGVQD (reference sequence). The CDR3: CASSEASGGWDTQYF. The CDR3 DNA follows: TGCGCCAGCAGTGAAGCTAGCGGGGGCTGGGATACGCAGTATTTT.

This clone was picked up a small number of times. The J gene is TRBJ2-5, the V gene TRBV5-4, with 9 bases aligning to TRBD2. CDR3 size: 14 residues. V trimming: 4 bases; J trimming: 1 base; junction bases outside the gene matches: 2. Germline V gene data show CDR1 as SGHNT and CDR2 as YYREEE (reference sequence). The CDR3 loop reads CASSPGLAQETQYF. As DNA, the CDR3 is TGTGCCAGCAGCCCGGGACTAGCCCAAGAGACCCAGTACTTC.

This chain uses TRBV2 with TRBJ2-7; D perhaps matches TRBD1 (5 bases). Per germline, CDR1 SNHLY and CDR2 FYNNEI. CDR3 length equals 14 residues. The V and J ends lost 4 bases and 6 bases respectively, with 16 bases between them. The CDR3 DNA sequence: TGTGCCAGCAGTGGGCAGGGAATAGTAGGCGAGCAGTACTTC. Translating gives CASSGQGIVGEQYF.

This chain uses TRBV19 with TRBJ1-6; no reliable D call. Trimming removed 5 bases from V and 6 bases from J, with 14 bases in between. CDR3 length: 15 residues. The germline V gene has CDR1 LNHDA and CDR2 SQIVND (reference sequence). The CDR3 protein is CASSGRAVLNSPLHF. CDR3 DNA: TGTGCCAGTAGTGGGCGGGCGGTCCTTAATTCACCCCTCCACTTT.